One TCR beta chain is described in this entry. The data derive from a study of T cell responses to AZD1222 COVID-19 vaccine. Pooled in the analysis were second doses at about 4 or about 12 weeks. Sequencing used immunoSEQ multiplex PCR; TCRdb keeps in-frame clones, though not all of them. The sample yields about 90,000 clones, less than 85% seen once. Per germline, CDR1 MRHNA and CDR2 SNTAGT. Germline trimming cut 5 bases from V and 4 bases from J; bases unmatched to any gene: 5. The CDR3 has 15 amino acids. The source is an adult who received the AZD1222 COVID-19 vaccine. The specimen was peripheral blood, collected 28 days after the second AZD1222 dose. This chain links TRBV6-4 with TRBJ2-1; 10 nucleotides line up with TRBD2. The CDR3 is CASSKGLADYNEQFF. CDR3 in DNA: TGTGCCAGCAGTAAAGGACTAGCGGATTACAATGAGCAGTTCTTC.